This T cell receptor beta chain stems from a study of shared clonotypes between healthy human individuals. Study-wide results and limits: Inspection by rarefaction showed sorted-subset sequencing to be incomplete despite large depth. Non-shared clonotypes were found to have lower generation probabilities than the clonotypes that were shared by all four of the sorted-subset donors.

The repertoire was sequenced with immunoSEQ multiplex PCR; TCRdb's copy has only in-frame clones and lacks some. The sample contains about 380,000 clones, 90% to 97% of which appear only once. A remark on this clone: Its antigen remains unknown.

CDR3 length equals 16 residues. V dropped 8 bases and J dropped 0 bases, with 19 bases sitting between them. Germline V gene data show CDR1 as SEHNR and CDR2 as FQNEAQ (reference sequence). Material for sequencing was memory CD8+ T cells sorted from blood. Specified subset: CD45RO+ cells pooled with CCR7-negative TemRA cells. The TCR originated in a man aged 25 to 40 in good health. The J gene is TRBJ1-1, the V gene TRBV7-9; D gene unclear. The CDR3 loop reads CASSRPLPLLNTEAFF. The CDR3 region has the DNA TGTGCCAGCTCCAGGCCCCTTCCACTTTTGAACACTGAAGCTTTCTTT.